The sequence of this T cell receptor (beta chain) was determined in a study of T cells in Graves' hyperthyroidism and ophthalmopathy. Study-wide points: For ophthalmopathy, model prediction preceded onset by a median about 6.2 months.

Comments on this clonotype: Its matching antigen is unknown.

RNA transcripts provided the source from which TCR beta CDR3 regions were amplified. HTBI primers were employed in a first-round RT-PCR of the TCR CDR3. Using its own MiXCR run on the multiplex PCR reads, TCRdb lists one record per CDR3 protein. The table lists under 350,000 distinct CDR3 sequences, about 18% of them singletons, with around 54% in the top ten. This CDR3 region has 15 residues. The ends were cut back, 5 bases at V and 3 bases at J, with 15 bases in the middle. CDR1 is SGHTA and CDR2 is FQGTGA in the germline V gene. This chain links TRBV7-3 with TRBJ2-3; D might be TRBD2 (6 bases). The TCR comes from a woman aged 45 to 65 with Graves' hyperthyroidism. The sequencing sample was made of blood. CDR3 residues: CASSPTGGVTDTQYF. In nucleotides, the CDR3 is TGTGCCAGCAGCCCTACCGGGGGTGTTACAGATACGCAGTATTTT.